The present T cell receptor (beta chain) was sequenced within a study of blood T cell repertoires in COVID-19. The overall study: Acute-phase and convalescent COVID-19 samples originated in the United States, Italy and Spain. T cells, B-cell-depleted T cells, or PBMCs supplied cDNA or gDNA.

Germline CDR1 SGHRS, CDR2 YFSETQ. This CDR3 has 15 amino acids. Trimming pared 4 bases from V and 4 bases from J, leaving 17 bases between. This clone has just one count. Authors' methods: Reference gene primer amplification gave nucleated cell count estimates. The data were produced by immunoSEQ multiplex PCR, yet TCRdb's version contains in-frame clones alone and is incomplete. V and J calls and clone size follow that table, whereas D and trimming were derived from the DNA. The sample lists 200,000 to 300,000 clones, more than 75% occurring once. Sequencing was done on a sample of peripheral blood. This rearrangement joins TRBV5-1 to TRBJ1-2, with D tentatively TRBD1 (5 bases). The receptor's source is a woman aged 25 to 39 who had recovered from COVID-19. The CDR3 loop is CASSVGGTEIYGYTF. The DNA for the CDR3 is TGCGCCAGCAGCGTTGGGGGGACGGAGATCTATGGCTACACCTTC.